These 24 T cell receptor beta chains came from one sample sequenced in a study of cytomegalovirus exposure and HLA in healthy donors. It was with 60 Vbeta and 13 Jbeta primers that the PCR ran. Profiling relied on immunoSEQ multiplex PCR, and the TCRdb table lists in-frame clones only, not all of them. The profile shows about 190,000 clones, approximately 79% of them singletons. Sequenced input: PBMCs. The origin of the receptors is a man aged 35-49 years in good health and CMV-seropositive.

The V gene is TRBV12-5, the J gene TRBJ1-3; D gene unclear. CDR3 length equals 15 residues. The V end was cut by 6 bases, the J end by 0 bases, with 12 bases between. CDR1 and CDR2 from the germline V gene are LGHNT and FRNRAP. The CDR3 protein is CASGIDGISGNTIYF. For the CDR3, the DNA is TGTGCTAGTGGCATCGACGGGATCTCTGGAAACACCATATATTTT.

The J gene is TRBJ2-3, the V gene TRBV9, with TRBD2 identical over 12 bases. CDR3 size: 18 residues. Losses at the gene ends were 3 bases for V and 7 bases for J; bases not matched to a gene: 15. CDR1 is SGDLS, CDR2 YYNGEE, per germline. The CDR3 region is CASSGLTSGGSYWNTQYF. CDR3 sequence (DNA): TGTGCCAGCAGCGGATTAACTAGCGGGGGGTCTTACTGGAATACGCAGTATTTT.

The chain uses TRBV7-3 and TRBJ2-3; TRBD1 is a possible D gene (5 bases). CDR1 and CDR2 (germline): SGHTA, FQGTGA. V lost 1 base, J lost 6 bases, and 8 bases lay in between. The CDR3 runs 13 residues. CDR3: CASSLSRVDTQYF. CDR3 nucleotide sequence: TGTGCCAGCAGCTTAAGCAGGGTTGATACGCAGTATTTT.

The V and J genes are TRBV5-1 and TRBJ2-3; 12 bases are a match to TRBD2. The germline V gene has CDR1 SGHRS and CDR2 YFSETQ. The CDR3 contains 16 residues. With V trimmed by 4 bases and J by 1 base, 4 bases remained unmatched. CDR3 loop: CASSVRLAGGTDTQYF. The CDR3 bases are TGCGCCAGCAGCGTAAGACTAGCGGGGGGCACAGATACGCAGTATTTT.

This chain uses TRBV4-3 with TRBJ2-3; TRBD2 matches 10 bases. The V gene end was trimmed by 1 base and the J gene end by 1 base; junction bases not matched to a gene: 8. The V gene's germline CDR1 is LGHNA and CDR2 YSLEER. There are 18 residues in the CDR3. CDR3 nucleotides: TGCGCCAGCAGCCAAGTTGGCCCCGGACTAGCGGGCACAGATACGCAGTATTTT. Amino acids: CASSQVGPGLAGTDTQYF.

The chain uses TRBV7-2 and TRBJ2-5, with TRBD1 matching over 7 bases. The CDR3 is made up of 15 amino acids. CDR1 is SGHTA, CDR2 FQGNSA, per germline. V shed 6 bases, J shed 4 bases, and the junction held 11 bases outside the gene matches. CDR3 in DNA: TGTGCCAGCAGAAGGTTCCGGGACAGTCGAGAGACCCAGTACTTC. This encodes CASRRFRDSRETQYF.

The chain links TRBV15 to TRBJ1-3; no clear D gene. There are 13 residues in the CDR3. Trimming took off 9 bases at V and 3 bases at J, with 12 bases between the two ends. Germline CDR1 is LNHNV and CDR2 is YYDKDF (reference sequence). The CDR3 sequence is CATTGTVGNTIYF. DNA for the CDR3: TGTGCCACTACGGGTACGGTTGGAAACACCATATATTTT.

CDR3 nucleotide sequence: TGCGCCAGCAGCCAAGCCTCGGGACTCATAAACTATGGCTACACCTTC. This codes for CASSQASGLINYGYTF. This chain connects TRBV4-1 to TRBJ1-2; perhaps TRBD1 as D (5 bases). CDR3 length: 16 residues. V dropped 1 base and J dropped 2 bases, with 14 bases sitting between them. Germline CDR1 MGHRA, CDR2 YSYEKL.

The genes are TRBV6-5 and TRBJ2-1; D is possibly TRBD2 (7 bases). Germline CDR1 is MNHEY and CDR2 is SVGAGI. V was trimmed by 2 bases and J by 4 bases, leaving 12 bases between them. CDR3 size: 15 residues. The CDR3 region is CASSYGGGQYNEQFF. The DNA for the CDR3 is TGTGCCAGCAGTTACGGGGGGGGCCAGTACAATGAGCAGTTCTTC.

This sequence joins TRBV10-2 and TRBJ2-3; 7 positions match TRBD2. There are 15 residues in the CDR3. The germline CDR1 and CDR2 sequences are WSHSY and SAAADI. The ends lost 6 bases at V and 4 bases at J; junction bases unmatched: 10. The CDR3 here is CASRAPERGSDTQYF. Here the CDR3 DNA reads TGCGCCAGCAGGGCCCCGGAGCGGGGCTCAGATACGCAGTATTTT.

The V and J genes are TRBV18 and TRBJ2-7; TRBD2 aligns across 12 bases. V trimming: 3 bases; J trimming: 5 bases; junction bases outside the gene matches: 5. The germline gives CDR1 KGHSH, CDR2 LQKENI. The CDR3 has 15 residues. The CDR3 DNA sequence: TGTGCCAGCTCACCCCTAGCGGGGGGGCGCGACGAGCAGTACTTC. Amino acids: CASSPLAGGRDEQYF.

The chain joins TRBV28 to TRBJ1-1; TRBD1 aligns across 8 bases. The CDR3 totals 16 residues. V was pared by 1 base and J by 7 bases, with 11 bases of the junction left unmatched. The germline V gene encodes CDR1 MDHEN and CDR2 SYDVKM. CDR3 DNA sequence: TGTGCCAGCAGTTTATTGGCTAGGACAGGGCAAAATGAAGCTTTCTTT. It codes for CASSLLARTGQNEAFF.

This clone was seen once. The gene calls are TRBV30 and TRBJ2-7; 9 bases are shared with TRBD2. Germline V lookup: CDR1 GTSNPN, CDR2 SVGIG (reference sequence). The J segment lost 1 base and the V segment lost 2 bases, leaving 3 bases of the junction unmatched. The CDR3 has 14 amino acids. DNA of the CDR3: TGTGCCTGGAGTTTGGCGGGGGGGTCCTACGAGCAGTACTTC. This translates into CAWSLAGGSYEQYF.

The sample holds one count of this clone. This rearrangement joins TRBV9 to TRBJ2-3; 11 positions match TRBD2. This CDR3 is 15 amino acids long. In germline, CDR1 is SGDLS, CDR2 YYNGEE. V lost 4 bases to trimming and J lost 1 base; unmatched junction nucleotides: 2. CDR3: CASSKGLAGTDTQYF. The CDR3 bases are TGTGCCAGCAGCAAGGGACTAGCGGGCACAGATACGCAGTATTTT.

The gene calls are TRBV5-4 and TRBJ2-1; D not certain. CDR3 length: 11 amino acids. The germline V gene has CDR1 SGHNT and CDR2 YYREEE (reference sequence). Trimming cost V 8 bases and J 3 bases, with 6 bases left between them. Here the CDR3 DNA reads TGTGCCAGTCATTTCTACAATGAGCAGTTCTTC. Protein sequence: CASHFYNEQFF.

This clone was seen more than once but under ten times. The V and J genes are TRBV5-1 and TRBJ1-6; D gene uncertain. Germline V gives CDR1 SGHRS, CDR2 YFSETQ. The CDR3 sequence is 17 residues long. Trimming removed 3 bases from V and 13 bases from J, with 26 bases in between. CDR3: CASSSPDKPDGERPLHF. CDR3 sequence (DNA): TGCGCCAGCAGCTCCCCCGACAAACCCGACGGGGAGAGGCCCCTCCACTTT.

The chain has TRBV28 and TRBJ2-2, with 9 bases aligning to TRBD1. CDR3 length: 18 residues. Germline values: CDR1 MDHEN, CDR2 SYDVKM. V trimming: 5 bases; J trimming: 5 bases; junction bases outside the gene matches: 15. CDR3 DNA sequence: TGTGCCAGCAGTCTCGTCGCCGGGACAGGGTTGAGGACCGGGGAGCTGTTTTTT. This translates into CASSLVAGTGLRTGELFF.

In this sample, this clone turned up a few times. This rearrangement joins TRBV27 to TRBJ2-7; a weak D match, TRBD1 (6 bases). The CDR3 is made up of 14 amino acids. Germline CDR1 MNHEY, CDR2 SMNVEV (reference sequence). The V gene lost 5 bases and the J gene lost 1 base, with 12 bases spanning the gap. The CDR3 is CASSPTGTSYEQYF. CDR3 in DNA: TGTGCCAGCAGTCCTACAGGGACATCCTACGAGCAGTACTTC.

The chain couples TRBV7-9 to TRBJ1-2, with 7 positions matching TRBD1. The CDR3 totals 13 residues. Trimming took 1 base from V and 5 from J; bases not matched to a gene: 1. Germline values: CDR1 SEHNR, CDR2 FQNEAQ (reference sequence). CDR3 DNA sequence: TGTGCCAGCAGCTTAGAGGGGGCGTATGGCTACACCTTC. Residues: CASSLEGAYGYTF.

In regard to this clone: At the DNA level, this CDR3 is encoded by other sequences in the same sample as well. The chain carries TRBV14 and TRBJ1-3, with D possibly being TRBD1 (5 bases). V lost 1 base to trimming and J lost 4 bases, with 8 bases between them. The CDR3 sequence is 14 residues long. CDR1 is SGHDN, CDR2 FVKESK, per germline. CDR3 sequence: CASSQAGSGNTIYF. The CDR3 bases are TGTGCCAGCAGCCAAGCAGGGTCCGGAAACACCATATATTTT.

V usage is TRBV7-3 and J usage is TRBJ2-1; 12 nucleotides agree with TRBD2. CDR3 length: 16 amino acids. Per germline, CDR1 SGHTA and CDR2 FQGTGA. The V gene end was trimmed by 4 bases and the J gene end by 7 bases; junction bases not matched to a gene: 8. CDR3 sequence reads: CASSSSRLAGGNEQFF. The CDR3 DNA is TGTGCCAGCAGCTCCTCCCGGCTAGCGGGGGGGAATGAGCAGTTCTTC.

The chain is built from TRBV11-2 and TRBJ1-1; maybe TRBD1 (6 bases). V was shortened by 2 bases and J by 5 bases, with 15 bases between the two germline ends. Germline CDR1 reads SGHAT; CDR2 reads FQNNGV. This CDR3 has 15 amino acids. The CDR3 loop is CASSLSSQGWTEAFF. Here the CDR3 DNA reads TGTGCCAGCAGCTTATCGTCCCAGGGGTGGACTGAAGCTTTCTTT.

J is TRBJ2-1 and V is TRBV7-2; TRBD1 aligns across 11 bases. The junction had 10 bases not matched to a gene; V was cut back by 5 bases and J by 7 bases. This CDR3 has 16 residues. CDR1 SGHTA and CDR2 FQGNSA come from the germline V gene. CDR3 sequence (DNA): TGTGCCAGCAGCCCACGTGGGACAGGGGGTCTGAATGAGCAGTTCTTC. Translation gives CASSPRGTGGLNEQFF.

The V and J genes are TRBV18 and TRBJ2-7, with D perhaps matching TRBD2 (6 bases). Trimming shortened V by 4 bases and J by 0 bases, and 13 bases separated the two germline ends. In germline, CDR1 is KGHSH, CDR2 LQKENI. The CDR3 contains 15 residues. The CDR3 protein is CASSLSGASSYEQYF. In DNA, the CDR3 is TGTGCCAGCTCACTGTCGGGAGCTAGCTCCTACGAGCAGTACTTC.